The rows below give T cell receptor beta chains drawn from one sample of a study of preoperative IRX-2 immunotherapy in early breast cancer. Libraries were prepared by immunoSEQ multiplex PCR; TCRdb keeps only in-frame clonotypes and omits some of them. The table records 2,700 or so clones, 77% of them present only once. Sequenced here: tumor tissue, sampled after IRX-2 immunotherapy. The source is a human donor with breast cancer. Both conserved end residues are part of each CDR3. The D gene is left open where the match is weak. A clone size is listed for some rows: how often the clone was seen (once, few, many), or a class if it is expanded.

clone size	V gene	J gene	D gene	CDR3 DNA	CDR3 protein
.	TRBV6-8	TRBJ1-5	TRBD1	TGTGCCAGCAGTTCACCGGACAGGGTAAGCAATCAGCCCCAGCATTTT	CASSSPDRVSNQPQHF
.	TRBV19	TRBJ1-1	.	TGTGCCAGTAGTACAAGACAATTATCTGAAGCTTTCTTT	CASSTRQLSEAFF
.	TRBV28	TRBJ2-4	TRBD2	TGTGCCAGCGGGCTACGGGGGGGAGGTGGGACCAAAAACATTCAGTACTTC	CASGLRGGGGTKNIQYF
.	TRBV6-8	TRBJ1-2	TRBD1	TGTGCCAGCCGATCCCCAGACAGGGGTTATGGCTACACCTTC	CASRSPDRGYGYTF
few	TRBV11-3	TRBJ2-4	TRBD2	TGTGCCAGCAGCCAAGTTATAACGGGAGGAAACATTCAGTACTTC	CASSQVITGGNIQYF
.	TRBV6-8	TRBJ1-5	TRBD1	TGTGCCAGCAGCAATACCGGGACAGCAAATAGCAATCAGCCCCAGCATTTT	CASSNTGTANSNQPQHF
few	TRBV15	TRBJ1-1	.	TGTGCCACCAGCGGGGTTGGACGGAACACTGAAGCTTTCTTT	CATSGVGRNTEAFF
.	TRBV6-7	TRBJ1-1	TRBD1	TGTGCCAGCAGTTACTCGGTAGGACAGGGGAACACTGAAGCTTTCTTT	CASSYSVGQGNTEAFF
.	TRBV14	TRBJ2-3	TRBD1	TGTGCCAGCAGCCACACCAGGGGGACAGGGAGTCGAGATACGCAGTATTTT	CASSHTRGTGSRDTQYF
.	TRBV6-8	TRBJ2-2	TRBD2	TGTGCCAGCAGGCCGGGGGGGAACACCGGGGAGCTGTTTTTT	CASRPGGNTGELFF
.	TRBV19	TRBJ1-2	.	TGTGCCAGTAGTATAGATCACGCACAGCACTATGGCTACACCTTC	CASSIDHAQHYGYTF
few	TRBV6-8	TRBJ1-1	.	TGTGCCAGCAGTTCATCCGTGACAGTGAACACTGAAGCTTTCTTT	CASSSSVTVNTEAFF
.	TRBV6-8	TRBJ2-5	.	TGTGCCAGCAGTTATTCCTCTCGACTAGTCGGGGAGACCCAGTACTTC	CASSYSSRLVGETQYF
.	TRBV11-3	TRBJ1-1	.	TGTGCCAGCAGCTTCGGACCGGGTAGCCCTGAAGCTTTCTTT	CASSFGPGSPEAFF
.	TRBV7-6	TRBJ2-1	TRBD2	TGTGCCAGCAGCTTAGCCGGGACTAGCGAATATAACTACAATGAGCAGTTCTTC	CASSLAGTSEYNYNEQFF
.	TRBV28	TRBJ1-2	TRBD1	TGTGCCAGCAGACCCGACAGGGTTACTGGCTACACCTTC	CASRPDRVTGYTF
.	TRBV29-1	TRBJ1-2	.	TGCAGCGTTGAGTACATGGACAGCTATGGCTACACCTTC	CSVEYMDSYGYTF
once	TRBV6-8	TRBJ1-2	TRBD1	TGTGCCAGCAGTTACGTGCAGGGGGCTCACTATGGCTACACCTTC	CASSYVQGAHYGYTF
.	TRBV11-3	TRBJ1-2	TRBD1	TGTGCCAGCGATATAGACAGGGGTGGCTATGGCTACACCTTC	CASDIDRGGYGYTF
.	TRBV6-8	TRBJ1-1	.	TGTGCCAGCAGCCCACAGTACACTGAAGCTTTCTTT	CASSPQYTEAFF
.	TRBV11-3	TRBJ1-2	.	TGTGCCAGCAGCTTGGGGCTGCGGCGGATGAGAGATGGCTACACCTTC	CASSLGLRRMRDGYTF
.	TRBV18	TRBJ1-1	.	TGTGCCAGCTCACCACGCCACGGGGGTGAGACTGAAGCTTTCTTT	CASSPRHGGETEAFF
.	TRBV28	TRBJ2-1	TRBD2	TGTGCCAGCACGGGACTAGCGGGGACTGAGCAGTTCTTC	CASTGLAGTEQFF